The present entry profiles one T cell receptor (beta chain) with its context. This sample was taken from a study of shared clonotypes between healthy human individuals. The assay was immunoSEQ multiplex PCR, and TCRdb's table has in-frame clones only and misses some. The repertoire holds about 1.1 million clones, with around three quarters as singletons. The CDR3 is made up of 15 amino acids. J gave up 3 bases and V 4 bases, and 5 bases lay outside the gene matches. Per germline, CDR1 SGHTA and CDR2 FQGNSA. This receptor was taken from a man between 18 and 29 years old in good health. Some clones in this sample may be carry-over from other donors' samples. The sample comprised memory CD4+ T cells from PBMCs. Regarding subset: CD45RA-negative fraction. The chain links TRBV7-2 to TRBJ2-7; 11 bases are a match to TRBD1. The CDR3, as DNA: TGTGCCAGCAGCTCTACCGGGACAGGGGGCTACGAGCAGTACTTC. Translating gives CASSSTGTGGYEQYF.